These 15 T cell receptor beta chains were sequenced from one sample in a study of blood T cell repertoires in COVID-19. The table came from immunoSEQ multiplex PCR; TCRdb's copy has only in-frame clones and leaves some out. The profile shows roughly 80,000 clones, over 80% of them singletons. The sample consisted of peripheral blood. These TCRs come from a man aged 50 or older with acute or convalescent COVID-19.

The rearrangement links TRBV19 to TRBJ1-1; D gene ambiguous. This CDR3 comprises 15 residues. Germline lookup yields CDR1 LNHDA and CDR2 SQIVND (reference sequence). Trimming took 1 base from V and 1 from J, leaving 10 bases between them. The CDR3 bases are TGTGCCAGTAGTATAGGCCCAGGTCGGAACACTGAAGCTTTCTTT. It codes for CASSIGPGRNTEAFF.

This chain uses TRBV18 with TRBJ2-3; D may be TRBD2 (5 bases). The CDR3 runs 15 residues. Trimming removed 6 bases from V and 0 bases from J, with 13 bases in between. CDR1 and CDR2 from the germline V gene are KGHSH and LQKENI. CDR3: CASSEVAISTDTQYF. For the CDR3, the DNA is TGTGCCAGCTCCGAGGTAGCGATTAGCACAGATACGCAGTATTTT.

This chain joins TRBV2 and TRBJ2-1; TRBD1 agrees at 8 bases. There are 15 residues in the CDR3. V shed 6 bases, J shed 2 bases, and the junction held 6 bases outside the gene matches. In germline, CDR1 is SNHLY, CDR2 FYNNEI. The CDR3 loop reads CASRDGTGTYNEQFF. CDR3 bases: TGTGCCAGCAGGGACGGGACAGGTACCTACAATGAGCAGTTCTTC.

The J gene is TRBJ2-7, the V gene TRBV5-6; 9 nucleotides match TRBD2. Per germline, CDR1 SGHDT and CDR2 YYEEEE. The V and J ends lost 4 bases and 3 bases, in that order; junction bases with no gene match: 5. The CDR3 runs to 14 residues. In DNA form, the CDR3 reads TGTGCCAGCAGCCTTAGCGGGGGCTTCTACGAGCAGTACTTC. Translating gives CASSLSGGFYEQYF.

This clone was detected a few times. The chain recombines TRBV7-8 with TRBJ1-1; a weak D match, TRBD1 (6 bases). Trimming removed 2 bases at V and 7 bases at J, with 14 bases between. The CDR3 is made up of 14 amino acids. CDR1 is SGHVS, CDR2 FQNEAQ, per germline. In DNA, the CDR3 is TGTGCCAGCAGCTTAAACCCACCCAGGGGTGAAGCTTTCTTT. Encoded protein: CASSLNPPRGEAFF.

The chain recombines TRBV4-2 with TRBJ2-3; D is perhaps TRBD2 (6 bases). Deletions cut 1 base from V and 0 bases from J, with 14 bases between. Germline loops: CDR1 LGHNA, CDR2 YNFKEQ. The CDR3 covers 17 residues. The DNA for the CDR3 is TGTGCCAGCAGCCAAGTGGCATGGGGGGATAGCACAGATACGCAGTATTTT. Amino acids: CASSQVAWGDSTDTQYF.

This clone was seen once. The chain combines TRBV7-9 with TRBJ2-2; TRBD1 matches at 8 bases. In germline, CDR1 is SEHNR, CDR2 FQNEAQ (reference sequence). The ends lost 4 bases at V and 2 bases at J; junction bases unmatched: 12. The CDR3 is 18 residues long. The chain's CDR3 is CASSYKDREFLNTGELFF. For the CDR3, the DNA is TGTGCCAGCAGCTACAAGGACAGGGAGTTCCTCAACACCGGGGAGCTGTTTTTT.

The rearrangement uses TRBV28 and TRBJ1-1; maybe TRBD1 (5 bases). The CDR3 has 14 amino acids. V lost 2 bases, J lost 0 bases, and 7 bases lay in between. Germline assignment: CDR1 MDHEN and CDR2 SYDVKM. This CDR3 reads CASSLPGLNTEAFF. CDR3 in DNA: TGTGCCAGCAGTTTACCAGGGTTGAACACTGAAGCTTTCTTT.

The chain has TRBV7-6 and TRBJ2-5; D gene unclear. The ends were cut back, 0 bases at V and 9 bases at J, with 8 bases in the middle. The germline V gene encodes CDR1 SGHVS and CDR2 FNYEAQ. This CDR3 region has 12 residues. The CDR3 DNA is TGTGCCAGCAGCTTAGCCAACGGAGCCCAGTACTTC. Its protein product is CASSLANGAQYF.

The chain is built from TRBV11-2 and TRBJ2-7; D is perhaps TRBD2 (6 bases). Germline-derived CDR1 and CDR2 are SGHAT and FQNNGV. V lost 1 base and J lost 0, with 10 bases in between. This CDR3 has 15 residues. CDR3 residues: CASSLGGVSSYEQYF. CDR3 DNA: TGTGCCAGCAGCTTAGGCGGGGTTAGCTCCTACGAGCAGTACTTC.

This clone showed up just once. The chain couples TRBV5-4 to TRBJ2-5; maybe TRBD1 (5 bases). Germline V gene data show CDR1 as SGHNT and CDR2 as YYREEE (reference sequence). The CDR3 is 13 residues long. V dropped 0 bases and J dropped 5 bases, with 8 bases sitting between them. The CDR3 spells CASSLDRSETQYF. The CDR3 DNA follows: TGTGCCAGCAGCTTGGACAGGTCGGAGACCCAGTACTTC.

The chain uses TRBV18 and TRBJ2-7; tentative D call: TRBD1 (5 bases). The length of the CDR3 is 13 residues. Trimming cost V 2 bases and J 4 bases, with 9 bases left between them. Germline V lookup: CDR1 KGHSH, CDR2 LQKENI. CDR3 DNA: TGTGCCAGCTCACCAGCTAGGGGTTACGAGCAGTACTTC. Amino acid sequence: CASSPARGYEQYF.

The chain links TRBV10-2 to TRBJ2-1, with 9 bases lining up with TRBD2. Germline lookup yields CDR1 WSHSY and CDR2 SAAADI. The CDR3 runs 15 residues. Trimming took 0 bases from V and 8 from J; bases not matched to a gene: 5. CDR3 in DNA: TGCGCCAGCAGTGAGTCTGGCGGGAGGGTCTATGAGCAGTTCTTC. Encoded protein: CASSESGGRVYEQFF.

The V call is TRBV9, the J call TRBJ2-7, with TRBD2 identical over 15 bases. The CDR3 extends over 16 amino acids. Germline V gives CDR1 SGDLS, CDR2 YYNGEE. V was clipped by 4 bases and J by 5 bases; unmatched bases: 7. The DNA for the CDR3 is TGTGCCAGCAGCCTGGGACTAGCGGGGGGCATCGACGAGCAGTACTTC. Protein sequence: CASSLGLAGGIDEQYF.

The CDR3 protein is CASSRGQSSLYEQYF. The CDR3 region has the DNA TGTGCCAGCAGCCGGGGACAGTCCTCACTCTACGAGCAGTACTTC. This sequence joins TRBV5-4 and TRBJ2-7, with 7 bases identical to TRBD1. The ends lost 4 bases at V and 3 bases at J; junction bases unmatched: 10. This CDR3 contains 15 residues. Germline V gene lookup returns CDR1 SGHNT and CDR2 YYREEE (reference sequence).